The 23 T cell receptor beta chains given below trace back to one sample, sequenced in a study of cytomegalovirus exposure and HLA in healthy donors. PCR employed 60 Vbeta and 13 Jbeta primers. Assay used: immunoSEQ multiplex PCR; TCRdb lists only in-frame clones, some missing. The profile shows 150,000 to 200,000 clones, 77% of them singletons. The sample comprised PBMCs. The receptors derive from a woman in her twenties or thirties in good health and CMV-seropositive.

The J gene is TRBJ2-1, the V gene TRBV28; D is possibly TRBD1 (5 bases). V gave up 3 bases and J gave up 3 bases, with 15 bases separating them. The CDR3 loop spans 16 amino acids. Per germline, CDR1 MDHEN and CDR2 SYDVKM. The CDR3 reads CASSFLGRRNYNEQFF. In DNA form, the CDR3 reads TGTGCCAGCAGTTTTCTGGGGCGGCGTAACTACAATGAGCAGTTCTTC. The full variable domain, its missing parts supplied by reference TRBV28 and TRBJ2-1, is DVKVTQSSRYLVKRTGEKVFLECVQDMDHENMFWYRQDPGLGLRLIYFSYDVKMKEKGDIPEGYSVSREKKERFSLILESASTNQTSMYLCASSFLGRRNYNEQFFGPGTRLTVL.

This clone occurred a few times. The rearrangement uses TRBV11-2 and TRBJ2-3; D is unresolved. In germline, CDR1 is SGHAT, CDR2 FQNNGV. Trimming cost V 2 bases and J 1 base, with 10 bases left between them. CDR3 length: 15 amino acids. The CDR3 is CASSLSRVGTDTQYF. As DNA, the CDR3 is TGTGCCAGCAGCTTATCGCGAGTGGGCACAGATACGCAGTATTTT. Looking up the rest from reference TRBV11-2 and TRBJ2-3 gives the full variable domain: EAGVAQSPRYKIIEKRQSVAFWCNPISGHATLYWYQQILGQGPKLLIQFQNNGVVDDSQLPKDRFSAERLKGVDSTLKIQPAKLEDSAVYLCASSLSRVGTDTQYFGPGTRLTVL.

This clone turned up a few times. This chain connects TRBV5-1 to TRBJ1-3; D is possibly TRBD1 (6 bases). V was shortened by 4 bases and J by 2 bases, with 10 bases between the two germline ends. Germline V gene sequence: CDR1 SGHRS, CDR2 YFSETQ. The CDR3 spans 14 residues. The CDR3: CASSVTGAGNTIYF. CDR3 bases: TGCGCCAGCAGCGTGACAGGAGCTGGAAACACCATATATTTT.

The gene calls are TRBV11-3 and TRBJ2-7; 8 bases map to TRBD2. J was trimmed by 6 bases and V by 3 bases; bases with no gene match: 7. Germline CDR1 and CDR2: SGHNT and YENEEA. This CDR3 comprises 14 residues. The CDR3 DNA reads as TGTGCCAGCAGCTTCGTTTCCGGGAGGGCCGAGCAGTACTTC. Translating it yields CASSFVSGRAEQYF. The full variable domain, rest sourced from reference TRBV11-3 and TRBJ2-7, is EAGVVQSPRYKIIEKKQPVAFWCNPISGHNTLYWYLQNLGQGPELLIRYENEEAVDDSQLPKDRFSAERLKGVDSTLKIQPAELGDSAVYLCASSFVSGRAEQYFGPGTRLTVT.

This rearrangement joins TRBV28 to TRBJ1-5, with a weak D call TRBD1 (6 bases). Between the trimmed V and J ends, which lost 6 bases and 2 bases, there was a span of 14 bases. This CDR3 region has 15 residues. Germline-derived CDR1 and CDR2 are MDHEN and SYDVKM. The CDR3 region has the DNA TGTGCCAGCAGGTCAGGGGCTGCAGGCAATCAGCCCCAGCATTTT. Protein product: CASRSGAAGNQPQHF.

CDR3 amino acids: CASSTLTGGQTQYF. CDR3 in DNA: TGTGCCAGCAGCACCCTGACAGGGGGCCAGACCCAGTACTTC. The gene calls are TRBV7-9 and TRBJ2-5, with 10 bases aligning to TRBD1. Trimming cost V 5 bases and J 6 bases; bases outside gene matches: 6. The V gene's germline CDR1 is SEHNR and CDR2 FQNEAQ (reference sequence). The CDR3 covers 14 residues.

The chain recombines TRBV28 with TRBJ1-2; D perhaps matches TRBD1 (5 bases). Germline CDR1 and CDR2: MDHEN and SYDVKM. The germline V and J ends were trimmed by 3 bases and 12 bases, with 20 bases remaining between them. CDR3 length: 14 residues. Written as DNA, the CDR3 is TGTGCCAGCAGTTTCTCCTCTCCCGGAAGGGGCCACACCTTC. It codes for CASSFSSPGRGHTF.

The chain has TRBV4-1 and TRBJ2-1; the match to TRBD2 covers 9 bases. Germline assignment: CDR1 MGHRA and CDR2 YSYEKL. The CDR3 spans 16 residues. The V and J ends lost 0 bases and 5 bases, in that order; junction bases with no gene match: 5. The CDR3 region is CASSQERSGRNNEQFF. As DNA, the CDR3 is TGCGCCAGCAGCCAAGAACGTAGCGGGAGAAACAATGAGCAGTTCTTC.

This chain connects TRBV29-1 to TRBJ2-2; TRBD2 is a possible D gene (6 bases). Germline CDR1 is SQVTM and CDR2 is ANQGSEA. The CDR3 is 16 residues long. The V and J ends lost 3 bases and 2 bases respectively, with 16 bases between them. The CDR3 nucleotides are TGCAGCGTTGATGGCGGGACTGACCTTAACACCGGGGAGCTGTTTTTT. It specifies CSVDGGTDLNTGELFF.

The chain has TRBV11-2 and TRBJ2-1; 7 nucleotides line up with TRBD2. Germline trimming cut 0 bases from V and 5 bases from J; bases unmatched to any gene: 4. The germline gives CDR1 SGHAT, CDR2 FQNNGV. The CDR3 is 15 amino acids. CDR3 in DNA: TGTGCCAGCAGCTTAGAGGGACTACCCAACAATGAGCAGTTCTTC. Translation gives CASSLEGLPNNEQFF.

The chain recombines TRBV28 with TRBJ1-2; D uncertain. This CDR3 region has 12 residues. V gave up 5 bases and J gave up 8 bases, with 12 bases separating them. The germline gives CDR1 MDHEN, CDR2 SYDVKM. The CDR3 DNA is TGTGCCAGCAGTCCCACGCCCGGGGGCTACACCTTC. Translated, it gives CASSPTPGGYTF.

The V and J genes are TRBV6-5 and TRBJ1-3; 9 nucleotides agree with TRBD1. The CDR3 extends over 16 amino acids. V lost 0 bases, J lost 5 bases, and 5 bases stayed unmatched. The germline CDR1 and CDR2 sequences are MNHEY and SVGAGI. The CDR3 loop reads CASSYSGTGTRNTIYF. The CDR3, as DNA: TGTGCCAGCAGTTACTCCGGGACAGGGACAAGAAACACCATATATTTT.

This clone has more than one count but fewer than ten. The V and J genes are TRBV12-5 and TRBJ1-1; D is possibly TRBD1 (6 bases). In germline, CDR1 is LGHNT, CDR2 FRNRAP. Trimming pared 0 bases from V and 1 base from J, leaving 15 bases between. The CDR3 runs to 17 residues. The CDR3, as DNA: TGTGCTAGTGGTTTGGTTTTGCCGGGACATTGGAACACTGAAGCTTTCTTT. Its protein is CASGLVLPGHWNTEAFF.

The chain has TRBV9 and TRBJ2-2, with TRBD2 matching 7 bases. The CDR3 length is 17 residues. Germline V CDR1 and CDR2: SGDLS, YYNGEE. Trimming removed 4 bases from V and 2 bases from J; junction bases left unmatched: 11. The CDR3 loop is CASSPAALADNTGELFF. CDR3 nucleotides: TGTGCCAGCAGCCCTGCAGCGCTAGCGGATAACACCGGGGAGCTGTTTTTT.

This sequence joins TRBV7-7 and TRBJ2-5; 9 positions agree with TRBD1. Unmatched junction bases numbered 5, after V lost 5 bases and J lost 1 base. Germline CDR1 and CDR2: SSHAT and FNYEAQ (reference sequence). The length of the CDR3 is 15 residues. CDR3 coding DNA: TGTGCCAGCAGCCTCGGGACAGGGAGCCAAGAGACCCAGTACTTC. Residues: CASSLGTGSQETQYF.

The table lists this clone with a few counts. The chain's CDR3 is CASSYGGQSYEQYF. The DNA for the CDR3 is TGTGCCAGCAGTTACGGGGGACAAAGCTACGAGCAGTACTTC. The gene calls are TRBV6-5 and TRBJ2-7; TRBD1 might be the D (6 bases). Trimming took off 2 bases at V and 3 bases at J, with 11 bases between the two ends. The CDR3 has 14 amino acids. Germline loops: CDR1 MNHEY, CDR2 SVGAGI.

The genes are TRBV28 and TRBJ1-5; D ambiguous. The CDR3 covers 11 residues. With 3 bases removed from V and 6 bases from J, the gap between germline ends came to 3 bases. CDR1 and CDR2 from the germline V gene are MDHEN and SYDVKM. The CDR3 here is CASSFFQPQHF. The CDR3 coding sequence is TGTGCCAGCAGTTTCTTTCAGCCCCAGCATTTT. Complete variable domain (other parts from reference TRBV28 and TRBJ1-5): DVKVTQSSRYLVKRTGEKVFLECVQDMDHENMFWYRQDPGLGLRLIYFSYDVKMKEKGDIPEGYSVSREKKERFSLILESASTNQTSMYLCASSFFQPQHFGDGTRLSIL.

This clone was detected a few times. V usage is TRBV9 and J usage is TRBJ2-7; D remains ambiguous. CDR3 length: 14 residues. CDR1 is SGDLS and CDR2 is YYNGEE in the germline V gene. Trimming pared 4 bases from V and 1 base from J, leaving 12 bases between. CDR3 nucleotides: TGTGCCAGCAGCCCTCGGTTCGAATCCTACGAGCAGTACTTC. Amino acid sequence: CASSPRFESYEQYF.

V and J are TRBV10-3 and TRBJ2-3; 10 nucleotides line up with TRBD2. Germline values: CDR1 ENHRY, CDR2 SYGVKD. Germline trimming cut 0 bases from V and 1 base from J; bases unmatched to any gene: 1. The CDR3 covers 16 residues. The DNA of the CDR3 is TGTGCCATCAGTGAGTCCCTAGCGGGAGGCACAGATACGCAGTATTTT. Protein sequence: CAISESLAGGTDTQYF.

The table lists this clone with a few counts. The chain uses TRBV4-1 and TRBJ2-7; tentatively, D is TRBD1 (5 bases). Trimming took off 0 bases at V and 4 bases at J, with 19 bases between the two ends. This CDR3 region has 17 residues. The V gene's germline CDR1 is MGHRA and CDR2 YSYEKL. Written as DNA, the CDR3 is TGCGCCAGCAGCCAAGAGTCTATGGGGCAGGTTACATACGAGCAGTACTTC. Protein product: CASSQESMGQVTYEQYF.

A single count supports this clone. The chain is built from TRBV10-2 and TRBJ2-3; 12 bases map to TRBD2. Germline assignment: CDR1 WSHSY and CDR2 SAAADI. This CDR3 has 12 residues. The J segment lost 11 bases and the V segment lost 3 bases, leaving 0 bases of the junction unmatched. The CDR3 region has the DNA TGCGCCAGCAGTGAACTAGCGGGAGGGCAGTATTTT. Residues: CASSELAGGQYF.

V and J are TRBV7-7 and TRBJ2-4; possible D gene TRBD2, 6 bases. This CDR3 is built from 17 residues. Germline CDR1 and CDR2: SSHAT and FNYEAQ (reference sequence). V lost 2 bases and J 1 base, leaving 15 bases between the germline ends. The CDR3 here is CASSLKEGRAAKNIQYF. CDR3 sequence (DNA): TGTGCCAGCAGCTTAAAGGAGGGTCGGGCGGCCAAAAACATTCAGTACTTC.

A single count supports this clone. The gene calls are TRBV20-1 and TRBJ1-4; no clear D gene. This CDR3 contains 11 residues. The V end lost 0 bases, the J end lost 8 bases, and 4 bases lay between the germline ends. Germline CDR1 reads DFQATT; CDR2 reads SNEGSKA (reference sequence). The CDR3 sequence is CSARDEEKLFF. The DNA for the CDR3 is TGCAGTGCTAGAGATGAGGAAAAACTGTTTTTT.